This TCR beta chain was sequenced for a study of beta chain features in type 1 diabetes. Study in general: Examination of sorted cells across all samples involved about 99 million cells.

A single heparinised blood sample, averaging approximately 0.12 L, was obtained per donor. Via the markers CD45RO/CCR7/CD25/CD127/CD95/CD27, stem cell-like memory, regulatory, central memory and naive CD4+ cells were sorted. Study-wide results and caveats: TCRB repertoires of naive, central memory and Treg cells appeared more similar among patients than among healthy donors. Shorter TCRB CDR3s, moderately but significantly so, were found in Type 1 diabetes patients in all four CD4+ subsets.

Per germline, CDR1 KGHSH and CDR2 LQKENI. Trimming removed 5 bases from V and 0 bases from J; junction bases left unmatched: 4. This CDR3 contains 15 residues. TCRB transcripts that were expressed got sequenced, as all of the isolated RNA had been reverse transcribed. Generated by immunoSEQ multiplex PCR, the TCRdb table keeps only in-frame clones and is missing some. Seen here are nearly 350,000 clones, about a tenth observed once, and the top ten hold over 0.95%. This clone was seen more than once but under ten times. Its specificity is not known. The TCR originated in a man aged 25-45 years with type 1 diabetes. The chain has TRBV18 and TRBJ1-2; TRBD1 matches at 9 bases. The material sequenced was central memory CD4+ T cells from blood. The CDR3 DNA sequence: TGTGCCAGCTCAGGGACAGGGTTTTCTAACTATGGCTACACCTTC. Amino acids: CASSGTGFSNYGYTF.